There are many counts of the clone carrying this T cell receptor beta chain. Amplification yielded TCR beta CDR3 regions, with RNA transcripts as the source. The primer set for the first-round RT-PCR of the TCR CDR3 was HTBI. TCRdb re-called the multiplex PCR reads with MiXCR, one entry per CDR3 protein. This sample has about 300,000 distinct CDR3 sequences, with approximately 19% found just once. This sample stems from a study of T cells in Graves' hyperthyroidism and ophthalmopathy. About the study: Initial diagnosis, before any treatment, was when peripheral blood was collected.

V lost 8 bases and J lost 6; bases outside the gene matches: 9. This CDR3 has 14 residues. The germline CDR1 and CDR2 sequences are SNHLY and FYNNEI. The PBMCs had their origin in roughly 9.4 ml of fresh peripheral blood. The TCR comes from a man aged 50 to 60 with Graves' ophthalmopathy. Material for sequencing was blood. This chain uses TRBV2 with TRBJ1-5, with 8 bases fitting TRBD1. The CDR3 here is CASSPGQGSQPQHF. The CDR3 nucleotides read TGTGCCAGCTCACCTGGACAGGGAAGTCAGCCCCAGCATTTT.